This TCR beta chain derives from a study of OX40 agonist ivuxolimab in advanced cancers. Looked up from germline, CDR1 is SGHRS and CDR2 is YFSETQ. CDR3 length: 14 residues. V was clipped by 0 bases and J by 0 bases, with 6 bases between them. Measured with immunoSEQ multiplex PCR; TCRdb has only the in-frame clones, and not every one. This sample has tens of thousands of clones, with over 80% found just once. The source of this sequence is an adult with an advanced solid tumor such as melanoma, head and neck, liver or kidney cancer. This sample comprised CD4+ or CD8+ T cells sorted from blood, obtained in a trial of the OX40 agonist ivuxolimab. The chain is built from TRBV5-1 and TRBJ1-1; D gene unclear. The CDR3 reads CASSLESMNTEAFF. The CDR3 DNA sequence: TGCGCCAGCAGCTTGGAGAGTATGAACACTGAAGCTTTCTTT.